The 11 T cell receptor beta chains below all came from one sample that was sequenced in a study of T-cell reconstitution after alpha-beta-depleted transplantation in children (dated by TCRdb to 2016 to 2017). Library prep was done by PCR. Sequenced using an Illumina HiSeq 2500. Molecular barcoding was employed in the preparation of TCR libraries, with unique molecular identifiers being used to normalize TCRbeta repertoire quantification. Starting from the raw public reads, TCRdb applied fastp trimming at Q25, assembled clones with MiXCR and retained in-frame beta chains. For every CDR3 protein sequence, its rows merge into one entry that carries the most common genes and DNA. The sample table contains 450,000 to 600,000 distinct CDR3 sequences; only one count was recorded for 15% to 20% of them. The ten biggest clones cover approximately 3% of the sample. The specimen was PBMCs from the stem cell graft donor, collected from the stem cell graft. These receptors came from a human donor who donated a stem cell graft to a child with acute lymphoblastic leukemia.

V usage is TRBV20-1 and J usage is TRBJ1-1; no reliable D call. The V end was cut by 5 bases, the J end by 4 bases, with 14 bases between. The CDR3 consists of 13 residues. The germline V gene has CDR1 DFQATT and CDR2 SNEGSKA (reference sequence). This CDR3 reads CSAAIQRSTEAFF. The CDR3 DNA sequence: TGCAGTGCTGCTATTCAACGGAGCACTGAAGCTTTCTTT.

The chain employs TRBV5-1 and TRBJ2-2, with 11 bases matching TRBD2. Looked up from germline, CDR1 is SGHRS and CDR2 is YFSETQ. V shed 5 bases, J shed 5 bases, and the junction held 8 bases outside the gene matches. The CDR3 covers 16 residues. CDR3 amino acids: CASRILAGAVTGELFF. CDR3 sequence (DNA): TGCGCCAGCAGGATACTAGCGGGAGCGGTTACCGGGGAGCTGTTTTTT.

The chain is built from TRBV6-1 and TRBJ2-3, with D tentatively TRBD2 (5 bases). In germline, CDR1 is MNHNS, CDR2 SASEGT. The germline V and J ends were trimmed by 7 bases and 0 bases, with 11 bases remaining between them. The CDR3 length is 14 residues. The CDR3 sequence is CASTLRGSTDTQYF. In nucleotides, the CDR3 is TGTGCCAGCACTCTCCGAGGGAGCACAGATACGCAGTATTTT.

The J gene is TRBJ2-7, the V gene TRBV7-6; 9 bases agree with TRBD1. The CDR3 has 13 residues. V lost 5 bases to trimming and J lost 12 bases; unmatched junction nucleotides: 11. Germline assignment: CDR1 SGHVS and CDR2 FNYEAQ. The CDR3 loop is CASSPPGTGLLYF. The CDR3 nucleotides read TGTGCCAGCAGCCCCCCAGGGACAGGGCTTTTGTACTTC.

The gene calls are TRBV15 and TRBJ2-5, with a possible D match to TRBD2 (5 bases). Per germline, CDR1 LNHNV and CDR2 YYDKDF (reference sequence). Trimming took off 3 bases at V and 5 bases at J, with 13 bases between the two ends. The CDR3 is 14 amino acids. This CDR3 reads CATSRDRGWETQYF. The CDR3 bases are TGTGCCACCAGCAGGGACCGGGGTTGGGAGACCCAGTACTTC.

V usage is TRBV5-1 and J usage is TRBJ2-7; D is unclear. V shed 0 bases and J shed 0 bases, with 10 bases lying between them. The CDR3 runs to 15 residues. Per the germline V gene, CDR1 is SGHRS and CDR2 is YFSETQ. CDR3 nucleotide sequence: TGCGCCAGCAGCTTGGGGCTGTCAGACTCCTACGAGCAGTACTTC. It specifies CASSLGLSDSYEQYF.

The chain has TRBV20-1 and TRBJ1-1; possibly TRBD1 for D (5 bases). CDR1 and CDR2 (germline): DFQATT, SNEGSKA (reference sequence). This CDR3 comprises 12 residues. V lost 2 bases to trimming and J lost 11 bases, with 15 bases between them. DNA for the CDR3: TGCAGTGCTAGAATAAGGGGCTTAGGGGCTTTCTTT. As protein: CSARIRGLGAFF.

The CDR3 DNA sequence: TGTGCCAGCTCACCTCCGGGACTAGCGGGAGTAATGAGTGGATACGAGCAGTACTTC. It yields the protein CASSPPGLAGVMSGYEQYF. The V gene is TRBV18, the J gene TRBJ2-7, with TRBD2 matching 14 bases. Germline trimming cut 3 bases from V and 4 bases from J; bases unmatched to any gene: 14. This CDR3 region has 19 residues. Germline CDR1 and CDR2: KGHSH and LQKENI.

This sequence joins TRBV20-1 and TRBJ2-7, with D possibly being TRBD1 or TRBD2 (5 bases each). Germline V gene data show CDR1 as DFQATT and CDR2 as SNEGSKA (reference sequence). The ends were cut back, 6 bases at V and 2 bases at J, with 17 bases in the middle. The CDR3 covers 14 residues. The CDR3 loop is CSAAGRQPTYEQYF. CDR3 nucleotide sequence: TGCAGTGCGGCGGGCAGACAGCCGACCTACGAGCAGTACTTC.

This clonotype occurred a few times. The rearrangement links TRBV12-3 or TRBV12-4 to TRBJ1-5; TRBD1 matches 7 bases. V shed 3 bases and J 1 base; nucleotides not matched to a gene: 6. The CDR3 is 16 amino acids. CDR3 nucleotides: TGTGCCAGCAGTTTCAAGGGGGCGCGGAGCAATCAGCCCCAGCATTTT. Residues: CASSFKGARSNQPQHF.

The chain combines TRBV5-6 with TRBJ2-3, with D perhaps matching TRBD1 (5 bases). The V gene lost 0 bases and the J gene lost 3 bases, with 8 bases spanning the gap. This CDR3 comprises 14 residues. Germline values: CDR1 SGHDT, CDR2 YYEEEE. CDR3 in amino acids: CASSLVPGTDTQYF. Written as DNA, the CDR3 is TGTGCCAGCAGCTTGGTGCCAGGGACAGATACGCAGTATTTT.